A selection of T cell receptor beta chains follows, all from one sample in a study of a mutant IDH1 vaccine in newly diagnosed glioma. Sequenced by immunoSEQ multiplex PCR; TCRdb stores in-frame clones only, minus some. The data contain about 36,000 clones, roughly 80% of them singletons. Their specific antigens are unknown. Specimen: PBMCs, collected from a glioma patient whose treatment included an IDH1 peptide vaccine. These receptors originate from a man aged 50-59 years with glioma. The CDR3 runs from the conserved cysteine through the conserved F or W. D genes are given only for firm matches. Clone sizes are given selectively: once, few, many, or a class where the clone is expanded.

CASSSGLANEKLFF | TGTGCCAGCAGCTCAGGGTTGGCTAATGAAAAACTGTTTTTT | TRBJ1-4 | TRBV7-9 | . | .
CASSLFPRGRVGETQYF | TGTGCCAGCAGCTTATTCCCCAGGGGGCGGGTGGGCGAGACCCAGTACTTC | TRBJ2-5 | TRBV7-2 | TRBD1 | few
CASSLNQPQHF | TGTGCCAGCAGTTTAAACCAGCCCCAGCATTTT | TRBJ1-5 | TRBV28 | . | once
CASSSGTGAFYEQYF | TGCGCCAGCAGCTCAGGAACAGGGGCGTTCTACGAGCAGTACTTC | TRBJ2-7 | TRBV5-1 | TRBD1 | .
CASSGSSGAYEQYF | TGTGCCAGCAGTGGCTCCAGCGGGGCCTACGAGCAGTACTTC | TRBJ2-7 | TRBV25-1 | TRBD2 | .
CASSSILAGTDTQYF | TGTGCCAGCAGCTCTATCCTAGCGGGGACAGATACGCAGTATTTT | TRBJ2-3 | TRBV5-5 | TRBD2 | once
CASSLGQGGPDVLTF | TGTGCCAGCTCACTAGGGCAGGGGGGACCCGACGTCCTGACTTTC | TRBJ2-6 | TRBV11-2 | . | .
CASSIPGTEGETQYF | TGTGCCAGTAGTATCCCAGGGACGGAGGGAGAGACCCAGTACTTC | TRBJ2-5 | TRBV19 | . | .
CASSRDRGNYGYTF | TGTGCCAGCAGCAGAGACAGGGGTAACTATGGCTACACCTTC | TRBJ1-2 | TRBV5-5 | TRBD1 | .
CASSVGPSWNEQFF | TGTGCCAGCAGCGTAGGTCCCAGCTGGAATGAGCAGTTCTTC | TRBJ2-1 | TRBV9 | . | .
CASSPQTGGWTGELFF | TGTGCCAGCAGCCCCCAAACAGGGGGCTGGACCGGGGAGCTGTTTTTT | TRBJ2-2 | TRBV11-2 | TRBD1 | .
CASNREGGGEQYF | TGTGCCAGCAACAGGGAAGGAGGAGGCGAGCAGTACTTC | TRBJ2-7 | TRBV7-6 | . | .
CAIRGGTGPKTQYF | TGTGCCATCAGGGGAGGGACAGGGCCCAAGACCCAGTACTTC | TRBJ2-5 | TRBV10-3 | TRBD1 | .
CASSPTSSYEQYF | TGTGCCAGCTCACCCACTTCTAGCTACGAGCAGTACTTC | TRBJ2-7 | TRBV18 | . | .
CASSPVIAGATQYF | TGTGCCAGCAGCCCCGTTATAGCGGGAGCTACGCAGTATTTT | TRBJ2-3 | TRBV7-2 | TRBD2 | .
CSVAGGLYNEQFF | TGCAGCGTTGCCGGGGGTCTATACAATGAGCAGTTCTTC | TRBJ2-1 | TRBV29-1 | . | large
CASSLGWNGAQYF | TGTGCCAGCAGCTTAGGGTGGAATGGGGCCCAGTACTTC | TRBJ2-5 | TRBV13 | . | .
CAWRGNNEQFF | TGTGCCTGGAGGGGGAACAATGAGCAGTTCTTC | TRBJ2-1 | TRBV30 | . | .
CASSDPTSGRSGELFF | TGTGCCAGCAGTGATCCGACTAGCGGGAGGTCCGGGGAGCTGTTTTTT | TRBJ2-2 | TRBV6-1 | TRBD2 | .
CASRSTGSSYNEQFF | TGTGCCAGCAGGAGTACAGGCAGCTCCTACAATGAGCAGTTCTTC | TRBJ2-1 | TRBV6-4 | . | .
CASSRGGRSYNEQFF | TGTGCCAGCAGCCGGGGGGGTCGCTCCTACAATGAGCAGTTCTTC | TRBJ2-1 | TRBV6-5 | TRBD2 | .
CAIRLTADSTEAFF | TGTGCCATCAGACTTACCGCCGACAGCACTGAAGCTTTCTTT | TRBJ1-1 | TRBV10-3 | . | few
CASSQDREYGYTF | TGCGCCAGCAGCCAAGACAGAGAATATGGCTACACCTTC | TRBJ1-2 | TRBV4-1 | . | .
CASSSYSGDSYEQYF | TGTGCCAGCAGTTCCTATAGCGGGGACTCCTACGAGCAGTACTTC | TRBJ2-7 | TRBV6-1 | TRBD2 | .
CASSPGAAGTFYNEQFF | TGCGCCAGCAGCCCTGGGGCAGCGGGGACCTTCTACAATGAGCAGTTCTTC | TRBJ2-1 | TRBV5-1 | TRBD2 | .
CASRDVKNQPQHF | TGTGCCAGTCGGGATGTCAAGAATCAGCCCCAGCATTTT | TRBJ1-5 | TRBV28 | . | .
CASSFKGSGANVLTF | TGTGCCAGCAGTTTTAAGGGGTCTGGGGCCAACGTCCTGACTTTC | TRBJ2-6 | TRBV27 | . | .
CASSPRGGESNQPQHF | TGTGCCAGCTCACCACGAGGAGGGGAGAGCAATCAGCCCCAGCATTTT | TRBJ1-5 | TRBV18 | . | .
CASSKGAGLTDTQYF | TGTGCCAGCAGCAAAGGGGCAGGGCTCACAGATACGCAGTATTTT | TRBJ2-3 | TRBV21-1 | . | .
CASIVQPQSSGNTIYF | TGTGCCAGCATCGTACAGCCGCAGAGCTCTGGAAACACCATATATTTT | TRBJ1-3 | TRBV6-4 | . | few
CASSITQGNYGYTF | TGTGCCAGCTCCATAACACAGGGGAACTATGGCTACACCTTC | TRBJ1-2 | TRBV18 | TRBD1 | .
CASSSAGGYEQYF | TGTGCCAGCTCCTCGGCAGGGGGCTACGAGCAGTACTTC | TRBJ2-7 | TRBV18 | TRBD1 | .
CASMLAGGEQFF | TGCGCCAGCATGTTAGCGGGAGGTGAGCAGTTCTTC | TRBJ2-1 | TRBV4-1 | TRBD2 | .
CASRGPGQGNNQPQHF | TGTGCCAGCAGAGGTCCGGGACAGGGGAACAATCAGCCCCAGCATTTT | TRBJ1-5 | TRBV6-6 | TRBD1 | .
CASSSGGGQFSGNTIYF | TGTGCCAGCAGTTCGGGTGGTGGGCAGTTCTCTGGAAACACCATATATTTT | TRBJ1-3 | TRBV27 | . | once
CASSLPTGMNTEAFF | TGTGCCAGCAGCTTACCCACAGGAATGAACACTGAAGCTTTCTTT | TRBJ1-1 | TRBV7-9 | . | few
CASSPLGYYEQYF | TGTGCCAGCAGCCCCCTAGGCTACTACGAGCAGTACTTC | TRBJ2-7 | TRBV11-2 | . | .
CASSSTSVIYNEQFF | TGCGCCAGCAGCTCAACTAGCGTGATCTACAATGAGCAGTTCTTC | TRBJ2-1 | TRBV5-1 | TRBD2 | .
CARRGYSGYTF | TGTGCCCGGAGGGGGTATTCTGGCTACACCTTC | TRBJ1-2 | TRBV30 | . | .
CASSQSGENNQPQHF | TGTGCCAGCAGCCAATCAGGGGAAAACAATCAGCCCCAGCATTTT | TRBJ1-5 | TRBV4-2 | . | few
CATMDWQANEKLFF | TGTGCCACCATGGATTGGCAGGCTAATGAAAAACTGTTTTTT | TRBJ1-4 | TRBV19 | . | .